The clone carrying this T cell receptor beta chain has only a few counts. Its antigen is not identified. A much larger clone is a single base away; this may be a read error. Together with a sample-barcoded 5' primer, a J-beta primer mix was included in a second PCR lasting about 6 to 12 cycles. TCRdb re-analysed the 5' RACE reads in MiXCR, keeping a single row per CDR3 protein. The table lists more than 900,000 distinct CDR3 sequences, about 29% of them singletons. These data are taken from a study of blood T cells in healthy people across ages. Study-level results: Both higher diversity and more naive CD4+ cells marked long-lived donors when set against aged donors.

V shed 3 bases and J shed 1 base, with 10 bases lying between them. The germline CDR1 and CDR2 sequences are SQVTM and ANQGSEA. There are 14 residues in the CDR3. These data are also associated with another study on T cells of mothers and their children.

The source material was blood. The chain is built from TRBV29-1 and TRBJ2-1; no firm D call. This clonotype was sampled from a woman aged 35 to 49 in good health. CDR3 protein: CSVDRPKSYNEQFF. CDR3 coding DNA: TGCAGCGTTGATCGACCAAAATCCTACAATGAGCAGTTCTTC.